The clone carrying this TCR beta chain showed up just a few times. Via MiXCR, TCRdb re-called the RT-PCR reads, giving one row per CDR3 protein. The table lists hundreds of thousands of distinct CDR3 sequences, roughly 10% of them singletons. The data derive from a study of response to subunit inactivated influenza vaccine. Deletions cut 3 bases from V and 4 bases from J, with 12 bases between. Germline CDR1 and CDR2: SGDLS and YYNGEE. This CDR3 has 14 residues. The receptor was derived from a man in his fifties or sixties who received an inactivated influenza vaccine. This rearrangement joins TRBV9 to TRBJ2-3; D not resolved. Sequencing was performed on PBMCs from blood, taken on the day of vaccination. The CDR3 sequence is CASSGGSSADTQYF. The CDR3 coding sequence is TGTGCCAGCAGCGGGGGTTCGAGCGCAGATACGCAGTATTTT.